The 22 T cell receptor beta chains given below trace back to one sample, sequenced in a study of blood T cell repertoires in COVID-19. Clones were read by immunoSEQ multiplex PCR, and TCRdb kept only the in-frame ones, dropping some. Seen here are about 170,000 clones, about 85% observed once, and the top ten hold 1.2%. What was sequenced was peripheral blood. The receptor set was obtained from a man in his sixties who had recovered from COVID-19.

A few counts support this clone. The V and J genes are TRBV5-5 and TRBJ2-1, with TRBD2 matching over 9 bases. Germline V gives CDR1 SGHKS, CDR2 YYEKEE (reference sequence). J lost 0 bases, V lost 4 bases, and 2 bases had no gene match. This CDR3 region has 15 residues. CDR3 residues: CASSRTSVSYNEQFF. CDR3 nucleotide sequence: TGTGCCAGCAGCCGGACTAGCGTCTCCTACAATGAGCAGTTCTTC. Full variable domain (missing parts from reference TRBV5-5 and TRBJ2-1): DAGVTQSPTHLIKTRGQQVTLRCSPISGHKSVSWYQQVLGQGPQFIFQYYEKEERGRGNFPDRFSARQFPNYSSELNVNALLLGDSALYLCASSRTSVSYNEQFFGPGTRLTVL.

This clone was seen a single time. The rearrangement links TRBV10-3 to TRBJ2-7, with 7 bases fitting TRBD1. CDR1 is ENHRY, CDR2 SYGVKD, per germline. CDR3 length: 14 residues. The J segment lost 7 bases and the V segment lost 5 bases, leaving 11 bases of the junction unmatched. The CDR3 DNA reads TGTGCCATCAGTCCCGTGCAGGGGGTGGGTGAGCAGTACTTC. Translated: CAISPVQGVGEQYF.

J is TRBJ1-4 and V is TRBV7-9, with 7 nucleotides matching TRBD1. This CDR3 comprises 17 residues. After removal of 5 bases from V and 1 base from J, the junction contained 10 bases not matched to a gene. Germline V gene sequence: CDR1 SEHNR, CDR2 FQNEAQ (reference sequence). The chain's CDR3 is CASSQVGGGITNEKLFF. The CDR3, as DNA: TGTGCCAGCAGCCAGGTCGGAGGGGGCATAACTAATGAAAAACTGTTTTTT.

The chain employs TRBV24-1 and TRBJ2-1, with D maybe TRBD2 (7 bases). The CDR3 contains 14 residues. CDR1 and CDR2 (germline): KGHDR, SFDVKD. Trimming shortened V by 7 bases and J by 7 bases, and 16 bases separated the two germline ends. CDR3 in DNA: TGTGCCACCAGAAAAGGGGGGGCGTTGAATGAGCAGTTCTTC. It translates to CATRKGGALNEQFF.

The chain carries TRBV27 and TRBJ2-7; 9 bases are a match to TRBD1. Germline lookup yields CDR1 MNHEY and CDR2 SMNVEV (reference sequence). The CDR3 has 19 amino acids. The V and J ends lost 0 bases and 0 bases, in that order; junction bases with no gene match: 12. The CDR3 region has the DNA TGTGCCAGCAGTTTATCCTCCCTCGGGGACAGGGCCAGCTCCTACGAGCAGTACTTC. Protein: CASSLSSLGDRASSYEQYF.

CDR3 sequence (DNA): TGTGCCAGCAGGGCCCCCTCGTCAAGAGAGACCCAGTACTTC. Translated: CASRAPSSRETQYF. The chain employs TRBV7-6 and TRBJ2-5, with D uncertain. With 6 bases removed from V and 4 bases from J, the gap between germline ends came to 15 bases. The germline gives CDR1 SGHVS, CDR2 FNYEAQ. The CDR3 has 14 residues.

This rearrangement joins TRBV2 to TRBJ2-7, with D maybe TRBD1 (6 bases). This CDR3 has 16 amino acids. Trimming cost V 6 bases and J 7 bases, with 25 bases left between them. Germline CDR1 reads SNHLY; CDR2 reads FYNNEI. This CDR3 reads CASRNRDKGPTGEQYF. The CDR3 DNA sequence: TGTGCCAGCAGGAACAGGGACAAGGGTCCTACGGGGGAGCAGTACTTC.

The CDR3: CASSFAGNQETQYF. CDR3 nucleotide sequence: TGTGCCAGCAGTTTTGCAGGGAACCAAGAGACCCAGTACTTC. This chain links TRBV7-3 with TRBJ2-5, with TRBD1 as a possible D gene (5 bases). This CDR3 is built from 14 residues. Trimming took off 6 bases at V and 0 bases at J, with 11 bases between the two ends. Germline V CDR1 and CDR2: SGHTA, FQGTGA.

The chain employs TRBV7-6 and TRBJ2-5, with 11 bases matching TRBD2. J gave up 5 bases and V 1 base, and 6 bases lay outside the gene matches. Germline values: CDR1 SGHVS, CDR2 FNYEAQ. There are 16 residues in the CDR3. The CDR3 nucleotides read TGTGCCAGCAGCTTAGAGGGTAGCGGGGGGGCCGAGACCCAGTACTTC. Translating it yields CASSLEGSGGAETQYF.

The V and J genes are TRBV5-6 and TRBJ1-1; TRBD1 aligns across 8 bases. Trimming removed 0 bases from V and 4 bases from J; junction bases left unmatched: 5. The CDR3 contains 15 residues. Germline CDR1 SGHDT, CDR2 YYEEEE. CDR3: CASSLVGQGGTEAFF. Written as DNA, the CDR3 is TGTGCCAGCAGCTTGGTAGGACAGGGTGGCACTGAAGCTTTCTTT.

V and J are TRBV5-1 and TRBJ1-1, with 8 nucleotides matching TRBD1. The CDR3 has 12 amino acids. Germline assignment: CDR1 SGHRS and CDR2 YFSETQ. With 7 bases clipped from V and 2 bases from J, the junction kept 1 base outside the gene matches. For the CDR3, the DNA is TGCGCCAGCGGGACAGGAAACACTGAAGCTTTCTTT. It is translated as CASGTGNTEAFF.

Comment on this clone: A junction end diverges from the germline sequence, so it may reflect a read error. In nucleotides, the CDR3 is TGTGCCAGCAGTTTGGACACAACTAGCACTGAAGCTTTCTTT. This gives the protein CASSLDTTSTEAFF. This rearrangement joins TRBV5-5 to TRBJ1-1; possibly TRBD1 for D (5 bases). The CDR3 has 14 residues. CDR1 and CDR2 (germline): SGHKS, YYEKEE (reference sequence).

The sample holds one count of this clone. The chain combines TRBV11-1 with TRBJ1-2; TRBD1 agrees at 8 bases. Germline CDR1 is SGHAT and CDR2 is FQDESV (reference sequence). V dropped 5 bases and J dropped 3; count of bases not matched to a gene: 2. There are 13 residues in the CDR3. The CDR3: CASSQGQDYGYTF. CDR3 DNA sequence: TGTGCCAGCAGCCAGGGACAGGACTATGGCTACACCTTC.

The chain uses TRBV30 and TRBJ2-3; 8 nucleotides line up with TRBD1. The CDR3 has 16 amino acids. Germline CDR1 GTSNPN, CDR2 SVGIG (reference sequence). V trimming: 0 bases; J trimming: 2 bases; junction bases outside the gene matches: 7. The CDR3 reads CAWSVGSGGVTDTQYF. The CDR3 DNA follows: TGTGCCTGGAGTGTAGGGTCAGGGGGCGTCACAGATACGCAGTATTTT.

Here the CDR3 DNA reads TGTGCCAGCAGTGAATCCTGGGCTAGCGGGGGAGAGACCCAGTACTTC. Protein product: CASSESWASGGETQYF. This chain connects TRBV6-1 to TRBJ2-5; 10 nucleotides match TRBD2. Trimming removed 2 bases from V and 4 bases from J; junction bases left unmatched: 7. CDR3 length: 16 residues. Germline CDR1 reads MNHNS; CDR2 reads SASEGT.

This clone was seen a few times. The V and J genes are TRBV3-1 (or the pseudogene TRBV3-2) and TRBJ1-5; no firm D call. The length of the CDR3 is 12 residues. V lost 0 bases and J lost 6, with 3 bases in between. Germline V lookup: CDR1 LGHDT, CDR2 YNNKEL (reference sequence). CDR3 sequence (DNA): TGTGCCAGCAGCCAAGATCGTCAGCCCCAGCATTTT. Translated: CASSQDRQPQHF.

The J gene is TRBJ2-7, the V gene TRBV29-1; no reliable D call. V shed 3 bases and J shed 3 bases, with 6 bases lying between them. This CDR3 has 11 amino acids. The germline gives CDR1 SQVTM, CDR2 ANQGSEA. CDR3 residues: CSVEGSYEQYF. The CDR3 nucleotides read TGCAGCGTTGAGGGCAGCTACGAGCAGTACTTC.

The chain couples TRBV9 to TRBJ1-5; no firm D call. Per the germline V gene, CDR1 is SGDLS and CDR2 is YYNGEE. CDR3 length: 13 amino acids. V was trimmed by 7 bases and J by 3 bases, leaving 11 bases between them. CDR3 region: CASPLTFNQPQHF. CDR3 bases: TGTGCCAGCCCTCTTACATTCAATCAGCCCCAGCATTTT. Together with reference TRBV9 and TRBJ1-5, the CDR3 gives the full variable domain: DSGVTQTPKHLITATGQRVTLRCSPRSGDLSVYWYQQSLDQGLQFLIQYYNGEERAKGNILERFSAQQFPDLHSELNLSSLELGDSALYFCASPLTFNQPQHFGDGTRLSIL.

This clone occurred once. The V and J genes are TRBV30 and TRBJ1-2; D is perhaps TRBD1 (6 bases). In germline, CDR1 is GTSNPN, CDR2 SVGIG (reference sequence). This CDR3 spans 15 amino acids. V shed 1 base and J shed 4 bases, with 16 bases lying between them. CDR3 sequence: CAWSEGGYSSYGYTF. In DNA form, the CDR3 reads TGTGCCTGGAGTGAAGGGGGTTACTCTAGCTATGGCTACACCTTC.

A few counts support this clone. The rearrangement joins TRBV24-1 to TRBJ2-7, with 7 bases lining up with TRBD2. From germline, CDR1 is KGHDR and CDR2 SFDVKD. The J segment lost 5 bases and the V segment lost 9 bases, leaving 12 bases of the junction unmatched. The CDR3 loop spans 14 amino acids. The CDR3 here is CATSTGAGPNEQYF. As DNA, the CDR3 is TGTGCCACCTCCACCGGAGCGGGGCCGAACGAGCAGTACTTC.

This sequence joins TRBV7-6 and TRBJ2-7; D gene uncertain. Per germline, CDR1 SGHVS and CDR2 FNYEAQ. V lost 5 bases to trimming and J lost 5 bases, with 19 bases between them. The CDR3 has 15 residues. The CDR3 here is CASSPRVMVRHEQYF. The CDR3 coding sequence is TGTGCCAGCAGCCCCCGGGTTATGGTCCGCCACGAGCAGTACTTC.

V gene TRBV6-5 combines with J gene TRBJ2-5; 8 nucleotides line up with TRBD1. J lost 2 bases, V lost 11 bases, and 4 bases had no gene match. Germline V gene lookup returns CDR1 MNHEY and CDR2 SVGAGI. This CDR3 contains 12 residues. CDR3 residues: CAATGAQETQYF. The CDR3, as DNA: TGTGCCGCGACAGGGGCGCAAGAGACCCAGTACTTC.